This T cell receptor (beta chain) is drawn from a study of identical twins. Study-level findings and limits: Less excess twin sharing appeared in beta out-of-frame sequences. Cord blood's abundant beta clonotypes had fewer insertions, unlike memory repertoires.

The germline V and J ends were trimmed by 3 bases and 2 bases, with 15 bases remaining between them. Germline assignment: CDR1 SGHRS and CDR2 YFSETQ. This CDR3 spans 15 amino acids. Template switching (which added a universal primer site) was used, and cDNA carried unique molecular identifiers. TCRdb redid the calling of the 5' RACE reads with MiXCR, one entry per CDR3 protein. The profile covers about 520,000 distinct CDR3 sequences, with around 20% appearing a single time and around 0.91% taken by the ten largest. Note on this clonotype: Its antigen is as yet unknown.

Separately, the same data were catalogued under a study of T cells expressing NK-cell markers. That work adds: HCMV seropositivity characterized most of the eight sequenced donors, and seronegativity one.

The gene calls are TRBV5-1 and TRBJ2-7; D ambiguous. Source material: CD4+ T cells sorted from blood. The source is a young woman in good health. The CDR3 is CASSSLSDVTYEQYF. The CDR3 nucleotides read TGCGCCAGCAGCTCCTTGAGTGACGTTACCTACGAGCAGTACTTC. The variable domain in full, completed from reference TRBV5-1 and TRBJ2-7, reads KAGVTQTPRYLIKTRGQQVTLSCSPISGHRSVSWYQQTPGQGLQFLFEYFSETQRNKGNFPGRFSGRQFSNSRSEMNVSTLELGDSALYLCASSSLSDVTYEQYFGPGTRLTVT.